These 19 T cell receptor beta chains came from one sample sequenced in a study of CD8 T cells in Susac syndrome. After extraction with the RNeasy kit, roughly 0.45 to 1 ug of the RNA was reverse transcribed using random hexamers. In TCRdb, the immunoSEQ multiplex PCR reads were re-called with MiXCR into one record per CDR3 protein. The sample records more than 95,000 distinct CDR3 sequences, just under 95% being singletons. The specimen sequenced was CD4+ T cells from PBMCs. The receptors here all came from a human donor with multiple sclerosis.

The rearrangement uses TRBV29-1 and TRBJ2-5, with 9 bases fitting TRBD1. The junction had 10 bases not matched to a gene; V was cut back by 7 bases and J by 4 bases. There are 14 residues in the CDR3. Germline CDR1 SQVTM, CDR2 ANQGSEA. CDR3 DNA: TGCAGCGCTAGGGGACAGGGAAAAGGAGAGACCCAGTACTTC. It translates to CSARGQGKGETQYF. Complete variable domain (other parts from reference TRBV29-1 and TRBJ2-5): SAVISQKPSRDICQRGTSLTIQCQVDSQVTMMFWYRQQPGQSLTLIATANQGSEATYESGFVIDKFPISRPNLTFSTLTVSNMSPEDSSIYLCSARGQGKGETQYFGPGTRLLVL.

The CDR3 here is CASSPGQGDQPQHF. The CDR3 coding sequence is TGTGCCAGCTCACCGGGGCAGGGGGATCAGCCCCAGCATTTT. V gene TRBV18 combines with J gene TRBJ1-5; TRBD1 matches 7 bases. There are 14 residues in the CDR3. CDR1 KGHSH and CDR2 LQKENI come from the germline V gene. The V gene end was trimmed by 3 bases and the J gene end by 5 bases; junction bases not matched to a gene: 4.

V and J are TRBV9 and TRBJ2-3; TRBD2 matches at 16 bases. V dropped 4 bases and J dropped 1; count of bases not matched to a gene: 6. The CDR3 has 18 residues. Germline assignment: CDR1 SGDLS and CDR2 YYNGEE. The CDR3 reads CASSKSGTSGGGTDTQYF. For the CDR3, the DNA is TGTGCCAGCAGCAAATCCGGGACTAGCGGGGGGGGCACAGATACGCAGTATTTT.

The J gene is TRBJ2-5, the V gene TRBV15; D possibly corresponds to TRBD2 (5 bases). Germline-derived CDR1 and CDR2 are LNHNV and YYDKDF (reference sequence). The CDR3 runs 15 residues. Trimming stripped 6 bases from V and 1 base from J, with 15 bases between. The chain's CDR3 is CATSHRGQIQETQYF. Written as DNA, the CDR3 is TGTGCCACCAGTCACCGCGGGCAGATCCAAGAGACCCAGTACTTC.

The genes are TRBV19 and TRBJ2-1, with 13 bases matching TRBD2. Germline assignment: CDR1 LNHDA and CDR2 SQIVND (reference sequence). The CDR3 extends over 16 amino acids. V shed 3 bases and J 7 bases; nucleotides not matched to a gene: 6. This CDR3 reads CASSILLAGGQNEQFF. The CDR3 region has the DNA TGTGCCAGTAGTATCTTACTAGCGGGGGGGCAAAATGAGCAGTTCTTC.

This clonotype was counted once. The V gene is TRBV20-1, the J gene TRBJ2-5, with D possibly matching TRBD2 (5 bases). V lost 0 bases and J lost 0, with 11 bases in between. Per the germline V gene, CDR1 is DFQATT and CDR2 is SNEGSKA (reference sequence). This CDR3 has 15 residues. The CDR3 DNA sequence: TGCAGTGCTAGAGATCAGGCGGGCTACCAAGAGACCCAGTACTTC. It encodes CSARDQAGYQETQYF.

The V and J genes are TRBV30 and TRBJ1-6, with D possibly TRBD1 on 5 matching bases. The CDR3 runs to 17 residues. Trimming removed 2 bases from V and 8 bases from J, with 22 bases in between. Germline values: CDR1 GTSNPN, CDR2 SVGIG (reference sequence). The CDR3 sequence is CAWSPGYGHRDYSPLHF. The CDR3 coding sequence is TGTGCCTGGAGTCCCGGTTACGGACACCGGGACTATTCACCCCTCCACTTT.

The chain recombines TRBV20-1 with TRBJ1-1, with D perhaps TRBD1 (5 bases). V was trimmed by 1 base and J by 10 bases, leaving 13 bases between them. CDR1 and CDR2 (germline): DFQATT, SNEGSKA (reference sequence). This CDR3 region has 12 residues. CDR3 in DNA: TGCAGTGCTAGAGTCTCCGGGACGGTAGCTTTCTTT. This codes for CSARVSGTVAFF.

CDR3 nucleotides: TGTGCCAGCGGTGCTTGGGGGGAAGACTCTGGAAACACCATATATTTT. Amino acid sequence: CASGAWGEDSGNTIYF. This chain joins TRBV12-3 or TRBV12-4 and TRBJ1-3, with a possible D match to TRBD1 (5 bases). The CDR3 extends over 16 amino acids. Trimming removed 8 bases from V and 0 bases from J, with 17 bases in between.

This chain uses TRBV4-1 with TRBJ2-5, with a possible D match to TRBD1 (5 bases). V lost 0 bases and J lost 4, with 15 bases in between. The CDR3 loop spans 16 amino acids. Per the germline V gene, CDR1 is MGHRA and CDR2 is YSYEKL. The CDR3 reads CASSQDLGRVGETQYF. The CDR3 coding sequence is TGCGCCAGCAGCCAAGATCTCGGCAGGGTAGGAGAGACCCAGTACTTC.

This chain joins TRBV24-1 and TRBJ2-1; 8 bases match TRBD1. The CDR3 has 16 residues. Germline V gene sequence: CDR1 KGHDR, CDR2 SFDVKD. Trimming cost V 3 bases and J 9 bases; bases outside gene matches: 12. CDR3 DNA sequence: TGTGCCACCAGTGATCGTGGACAGGGATTCGGCACTGAGCAGTTCTTC. Translated, it gives CATSDRGQGFGTEQFF.

The chain joins TRBV20-1 to TRBJ2-7, with D maybe TRBD2 (5 bases). The CDR3 extends over 13 amino acids. Germline loops: CDR1 DFQATT, CDR2 SNEGSKA (reference sequence). V was pared by 1 base and J by 0 bases, with 7 bases between. CDR3 protein: CSARGESSYEQYF. Here the CDR3 DNA reads TGCAGTGCTAGAGGGGAGAGCTCCTACGAGCAGTACTTC.

This chain links TRBV18 with TRBJ1-5; D is ambiguous. V gave up 4 bases and J gave up 5 bases, with 12 bases separating them. The CDR3 loop spans 14 amino acids. Germline values: CDR1 KGHSH, CDR2 LQKENI. The CDR3 coding sequence is TGTGCCAGCTCACTCCAACCCCTCGATCAGCCCCAGCATTTT. It encodes CASSLQPLDQPQHF. Drawing the rest from reference TRBV18 and TRBJ1-5, the complete variable domain is NAGVMQNPRHLVRRRGQEARLRCSPMKGHSHVYWYRQLPEEGLKFMVYLQKENIIDESGMPKERFSAEFPKEGPSILRIQQVVRGDSAAYFCASSLQPLDQPQHFGDGTRLSIL.

V gene TRBV5-4 combines with J gene TRBJ2-1, with 9 bases lining up with TRBD2. Losses at the gene ends were 4 bases for V and 2 bases for J; bases not matched to a gene: 4. The CDR3 spans 15 residues. Germline CDR1 is SGHNT and CDR2 is YYREEE (reference sequence). The CDR3 here is CASSQPSGAYNEQFF. DNA for the CDR3: TGTGCCAGCAGCCAGCCTAGCGGGGCCTACAATGAGCAGTTCTTC.

The genes are TRBV7-8 and TRBJ1-1; 7 nucleotides line up with TRBD1. The germline CDR1 and CDR2 sequences are SGHVS and FQNEAQ. This CDR3 contains 17 residues. The J segment lost 1 base and the V segment lost 5 bases, leaving 13 bases of the junction unmatched. The CDR3 here is CASSQRQGGRGNTEAFF. The DNA for the CDR3 is TGTGCCAGCAGCCAAAGACAGGGAGGAAGGGGGAACACTGAAGCTTTCTTT.

CDR3 DNA: TGCGCCAGCAGTCCCCACAGGGGGCTGAGTCAGCCCCAGCATTTT. As protein: CASSPHRGLSQPQHF. The rearrangement joins TRBV10-1 to TRBJ1-5, with 9 nucleotides matching TRBD1. CDR3 size: 15 residues. V shed 5 bases and J 6 bases; nucleotides not matched to a gene: 8. Germline V gives CDR1 WNHNN, CDR2 SYGVQD (reference sequence).

This rearrangement joins TRBV2 to TRBJ1-6; TRBD1 aligns across 10 bases. The V gene end was trimmed by 6 bases and the J gene end by 5 bases; junction bases not matched to a gene: 4. Germline-derived CDR1 and CDR2 are SNHLY and FYNNEI. The CDR3 totals 15 residues. DNA of the CDR3: TGTGCCAGCAGCGCGGGACAGGGGAATAATTCACCCCTCCACTTT. This sequence encodes CASSAGQGNNSPLHF.

The V call is TRBV5-1, the J call TRBJ1-1, with D unclear. V was clipped by 1 base and J by 4 bases, with 8 bases between them. The CDR3 contains 13 residues. Germline V gives CDR1 SGHRS, CDR2 YFSETQ. CDR3 nucleotide sequence: TGCGCCAGCAGCTTGAGGTGGGGCACTGAAGCTTTCTTT. Translating it yields CASSLRWGTEAFF.

The gene calls are TRBV7-9 and TRBJ2-5, with D unclear. The germline V gene encodes CDR1 SEHNR and CDR2 FQNEAQ (reference sequence). Between the trimmed V and J ends, which lost 6 bases and 5 bases, there was a span of 7 bases. The CDR3 runs to 11 residues. The CDR3 sequence is CASRGMETQYF. CDR3 DNA: TGTGCCAGCAGGGGGATGGAGACCCAGTACTTC.